This TCR beta chain was sequenced during a study of PD-L1 blockade in urothelial cancer. Regarding the study as a whole: Stronger expansion of tumor-associated clones in blood at 3 weeks distinguished durable-benefit patients.

The length of the CDR3 is 11 residues. Trimming stripped 7 bases from V and 4 bases from J, with 8 bases between. Germline CDR1 SGHAT, CDR2 FQNNGV. Noted time point: pretreatment peripheral blood. Locally advanced or metastatic urothelial carcinoma affected the patients. Libraries were prepared by immunoSEQ multiplex PCR; TCRdb keeps only in-frame clonotypes and omits some of them. The sample has around 50,000 clones, 84% seen once. As concerns this clone: Its antigen remains unidentified.

This TCR came from a man aged 50 to 60 with urothelial cancer. Sequenced here: PBMCs, sampled around atezolizumab (anti-PD-L1) treatment. The chain joins TRBV11-2 to TRBJ2-7; D is unresolved. The CDR3 reads CASTPGYEQYF. CDR3 DNA sequence: TGTGCCAGCACCCCGGGTTACGAGCAGTACTTC.